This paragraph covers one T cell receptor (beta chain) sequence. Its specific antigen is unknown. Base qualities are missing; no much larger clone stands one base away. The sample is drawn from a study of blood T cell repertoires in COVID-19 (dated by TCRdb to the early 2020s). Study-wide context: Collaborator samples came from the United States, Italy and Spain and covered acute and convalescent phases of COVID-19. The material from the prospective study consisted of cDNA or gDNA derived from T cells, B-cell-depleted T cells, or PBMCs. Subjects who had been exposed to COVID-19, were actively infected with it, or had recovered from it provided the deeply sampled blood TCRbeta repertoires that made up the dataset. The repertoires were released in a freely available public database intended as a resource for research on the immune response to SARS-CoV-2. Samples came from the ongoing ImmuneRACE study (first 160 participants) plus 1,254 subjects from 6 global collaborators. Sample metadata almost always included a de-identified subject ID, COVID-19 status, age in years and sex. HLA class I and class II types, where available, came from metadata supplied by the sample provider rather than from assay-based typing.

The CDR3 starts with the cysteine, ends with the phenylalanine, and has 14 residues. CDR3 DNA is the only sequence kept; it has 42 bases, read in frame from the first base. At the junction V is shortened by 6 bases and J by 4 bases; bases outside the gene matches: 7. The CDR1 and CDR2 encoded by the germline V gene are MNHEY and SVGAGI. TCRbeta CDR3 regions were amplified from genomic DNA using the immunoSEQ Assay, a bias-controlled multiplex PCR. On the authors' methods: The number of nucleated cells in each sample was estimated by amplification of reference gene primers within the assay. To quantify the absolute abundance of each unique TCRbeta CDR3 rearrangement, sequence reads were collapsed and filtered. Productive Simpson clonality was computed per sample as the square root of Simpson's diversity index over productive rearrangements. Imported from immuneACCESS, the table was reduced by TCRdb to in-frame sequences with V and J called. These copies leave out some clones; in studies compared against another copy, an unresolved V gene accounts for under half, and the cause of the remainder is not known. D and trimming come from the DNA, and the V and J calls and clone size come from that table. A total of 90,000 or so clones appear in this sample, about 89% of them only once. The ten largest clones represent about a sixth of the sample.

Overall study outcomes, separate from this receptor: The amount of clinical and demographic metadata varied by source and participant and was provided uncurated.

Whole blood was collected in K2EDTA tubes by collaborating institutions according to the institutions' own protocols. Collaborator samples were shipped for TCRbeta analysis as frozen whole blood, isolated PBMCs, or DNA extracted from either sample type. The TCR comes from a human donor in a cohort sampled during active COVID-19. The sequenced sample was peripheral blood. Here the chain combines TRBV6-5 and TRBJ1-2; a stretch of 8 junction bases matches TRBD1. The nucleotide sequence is TGTGCCAGCAGCCCCCAGGGGGCCCCCTATGGCTACACCTTC. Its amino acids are CASSPQGAPYGYTF.